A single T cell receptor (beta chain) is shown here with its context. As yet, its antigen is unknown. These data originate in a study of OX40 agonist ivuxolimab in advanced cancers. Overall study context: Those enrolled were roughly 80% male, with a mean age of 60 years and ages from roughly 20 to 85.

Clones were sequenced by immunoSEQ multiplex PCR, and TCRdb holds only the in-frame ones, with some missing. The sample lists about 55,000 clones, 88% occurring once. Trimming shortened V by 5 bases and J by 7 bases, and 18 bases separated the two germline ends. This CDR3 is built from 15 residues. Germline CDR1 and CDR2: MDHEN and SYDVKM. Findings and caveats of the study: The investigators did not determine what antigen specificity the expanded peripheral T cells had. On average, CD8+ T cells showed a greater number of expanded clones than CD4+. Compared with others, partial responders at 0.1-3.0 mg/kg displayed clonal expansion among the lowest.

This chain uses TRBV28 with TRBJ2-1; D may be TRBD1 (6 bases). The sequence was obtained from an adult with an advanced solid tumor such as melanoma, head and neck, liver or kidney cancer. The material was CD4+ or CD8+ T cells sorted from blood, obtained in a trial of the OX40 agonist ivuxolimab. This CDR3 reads CASSPPRRGVNEQFF. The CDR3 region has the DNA TGTGCCAGCAGTCCCCCTCGCAGGGGAGTGAATGAGCAGTTCTTC. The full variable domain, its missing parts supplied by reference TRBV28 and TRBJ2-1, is DVKVTQSSRYLVKRTGEKVFLECVQDMDHENMFWYRQDPGLGLRLIYFSYDVKMKEKGDIPEGYSVSREKKERFSLILESASTNQTSMYLCASSPPRRGVNEQFFGPGTRLTVL.